Presented here are 13 T cell receptor beta chains from one specimen sequenced in a study of Ad26.COV2.S vaccination and SARS-CoV-2 variants. The method was immunoSEQ multiplex PCR; TCRdb's version includes in-frame clones alone and lacks a portion of them. Here the sample spans approximately 460,000 clones, around 89% being singletons. The sample's treatment: some 19 received Ad26.COV2.S at low or high dose, single or two shots; a few received placebo; per-sample allocation not given. Following the first vaccine or placebo injection, samples were taken on day 63. The input for sequencing was peripheral blood, taken in a trial of Ad26.COV2.S vaccine versus placebo. The receptor source for this set is a person between 18 and 65 years old who received the Ad26.COV2.S COVID-19 vaccine or a placebo.

CDR3 protein: CASSFEGGSRKTQYF. The CDR3 DNA is TGCGCCAGCAGCTTCGAGGGAGGATCGAGAAAGACCCAGTACTTC. This rearrangement joins TRBV5-1 to TRBJ2-5; a possible D gene is TRBD2 (6 bases). Germline CDR1 reads SGHRS; CDR2 reads YFSETQ. This CDR3 contains 15 residues. V shed 2 bases and J shed 6 bases, with 17 bases lying between them.

The V call is TRBV19, the J call TRBJ1-5; D gene ambiguous. Per the germline V gene, CDR1 is LNHDA and CDR2 is SQIVND (reference sequence). The CDR3 length is 12 residues. The germline V and J ends were trimmed by 5 bases and 8 bases, with 10 bases remaining between them. CDR3 protein: CASSWVREPQHF. Written as DNA, the CDR3 is TGTGCCAGTAGTTGGGTACGGGAGCCCCAGCATTTT.

V is TRBV24-1 and J is TRBJ2-5, with 10 bases that match TRBD1. V trimming: 6 bases; J trimming: 7 bases; junction bases outside the gene matches: 4. This CDR3 has 13 amino acids. Germline V gives CDR1 KGHDR, CDR2 SFDVKD. The CDR3: CATSRGQGGTQYF. DNA of the CDR3: TGTGCCACCAGTCGAGGACAGGGGGGGACCCAGTACTTC.

This CDR3 is CASSVGHGSYEQYF. The DNA for the CDR3 is TGTGCCAGCAGCGTAGGTCATGGTTCCTACGAGCAGTACTTC. This chain joins TRBV9 and TRBJ2-7; D is unclear. The CDR3 sequence is 14 residues long. The V end lost 0 bases, the J end lost 1 base, and 8 bases lay between the germline ends. CDR1 SGDLS and CDR2 YYNGEE come from the germline V gene. The full variable domain, in which reference TRBV9 and TRBJ2-7 provide the parts outside the CDR3, is DSGVTQTPKHLITATGQRVTLRCSPRSGDLSVYWYQQSLDQGLQFLIQYYNGEERAKGNILERFSAQQFPDLHSELNLSSLELGDSALYFCASSVGHGSYEQYFGPGTRLTVT.

The rearrangement links TRBV12-3 or TRBV12-4 to TRBJ2-1; 11 positions agree with TRBD2. The CDR3 runs to 13 residues. V was clipped by 10 bases and J by 3 bases; unmatched bases: 2. The DNA for the CDR3 is TGTGCCACCGGACTAGCGGGCTACAATGAGCAGTTCTTC. Residues: CATGLAGYNEQFF.

The CDR3 DNA reads as TGTGCCAGCAGCCCTACCAAAAACCCCGGACAGGGTGAAGCTTTCTTT. It translates to CASSPTKNPGQGEAFF. V gene TRBV7-9 combines with J gene TRBJ1-1; 8 bases are shared with TRBD1. The CDR3 sequence is 16 residues long. Germline-derived CDR1 and CDR2 are SEHNR and FQNEAQ (reference sequence). Trimming removed 5 bases from V and 7 bases from J; junction bases left unmatched: 15.

The CDR3 is CASSPGPKKGEAFF. The DNA of the CDR3 is TGTGCCAGCTCACCGGGACCTAAAAAGGGTGAAGCTTTCTTT. This chain joins TRBV18 and TRBJ1-1; TRBD1 is a possible D gene (5 bases). The germline V and J ends were trimmed by 3 bases and 7 bases, with 15 bases remaining between them. The germline gives CDR1 KGHSH, CDR2 LQKENI. CDR3 length: 14 amino acids.

V usage is TRBV3-1 (or the pseudogene TRBV3-2) and J usage is TRBJ2-7, with 7 bases that match TRBD2. The CDR3 runs 17 residues. Germline V gene data show CDR1 as LGHDT and CDR2 as YNNKEL (reference sequence). The V and J ends lost 0 bases and 1 base, in that order; junction bases with no gene match: 9. CDR3 loop: CASSQDGRGSRSYEQYF. The CDR3, as DNA: TGTGCCAGCAGCCAAGATGGGAGGGGAAGTCGATCCTACGAGCAGTACTTC.

This chain joins TRBV5-1 and TRBJ2-1; a possible D gene is TRBD1 (5 bases). The germline CDR1 and CDR2 sequences are SGHRS and YFSETQ. This CDR3 contains 17 residues. Deletions cut 1 base from V and 3 bases from J, with 17 bases between. CDR3 DNA: TGCGCCAGCAGCTTGAGGGGTCTCGAGGCCTACTACAATGAGCAGTTCTTC. This gives the protein CASSLRGLEAYYNEQFF. Full variable domain (outside the CDR3, taken from reference TRBV5-1 and TRBJ2-1): KAGVTQTPRYLIKTRGQQVTLSCSPISGHRSVSWYQQTPGQGLQFLFEYFSETQRNKGNFPGRFSGRQFSNSRSEMNVSTLELGDSALYLCASSLRGLEAYYNEQFFGPGTRLTVL.

The J gene is TRBJ1-5, the V gene TRBV6-1, with 7 bases identical to TRBD1. Germline CDR1 reads MNHNS; CDR2 reads SASEGT. CDR3 length equals 17 residues. V lost 2 bases to trimming and J lost 4 bases; unmatched junction nucleotides: 11. Written as DNA, the CDR3 is TGTGCCAGCAGTGAATGGGACAGCCAGTGGGGAAATCAGCCCCAGCATTTT. Translating gives CASSEWDSQWGNQPQHF.

The chain employs TRBV7-9 and TRBJ2-7; TRBD1 matches 7 bases. CDR1 is SEHNR and CDR2 is FQNEAQ in the germline V gene (reference sequence). Germline trimming cut 4 bases from V and 0 bases from J; bases unmatched to any gene: 9. This CDR3 contains 16 residues. Here the CDR3 DNA reads TGTGCCAGCAGCTCCGGCCGGGACAGATCCTCCTACGAGCAGTACTTC. Translating it yields CASSSGRDRSSYEQYF.

The genes are TRBV7-2 and TRBJ2-7; 8 bases map to TRBD2. CDR1 is SGHTA and CDR2 is FQGNSA in the germline V gene. The V segment lost 2 bases and the J segment 3 bases; nucleotides outside the gene matches: 15. CDR3 size: 18 residues. The CDR3 coding sequence is TGTGCCAGCAGCTTACGGGGGGGGAACCCCACCGTCTTCTACGAGCAGTACTTC. Encoded protein: CASSLRGGNPTVFYEQYF.

This rearrangement joins TRBV27 to TRBJ2-4; no firm D call. Per the germline V gene, CDR1 is MNHEY and CDR2 is SMNVEV (reference sequence). The CDR3 runs 13 residues. V dropped 0 bases and J dropped 8 bases, with 8 bases sitting between them. The CDR3 here is CASSLSRFDIQYF. The CDR3, as DNA: TGTGCCAGCAGTTTATCCAGGTTCGACATTCAGTACTTC.